This TCR beta chain was sequenced in a study of molecular identifiers for immune sequencing clone quantification. Study details: In replicates, RNA from 20,000 or 100,000 naive CD8 cells was divided five ways and four parts were sequenced. Study results and limitations: Clonotypes surpassing 20 RNA copies contained over 97% of effector molecules, versus under 1% in naive cells. Spiked Jurkat TCR RNA equivalent to one cell reportedly surfaced among roughly 910,000 naive cells.

Libraries of bulk TCR were made by previously described methods (with listed TCR primers). From the PCR reads, TCRdb called clonotypes with MiXCR, one entry per CDR3 protein. Found here are roughly 630,000 distinct CDR3 sequences, about 25% of them singletons; the top ten hold 0.6% to 0.9%. As for this clonotype: Its antigen is not identified. An end of the junction does not agree with germline; a read error may underlie this.

The CDR3 extends over 17 amino acids. Germline V CDR1 and CDR2: DFQATT, SNEGSKA (reference sequence). Material: naive CD8+ T cells from blood, with Jurkat cell RNA spiked in. Subset described: FACS-sorted CD8+CD4-CCR7+CD45RA+ naive T cells. The genes are TRBV20-1 and TRBJ2-3, with 9 nucleotides matching TRBD2. The sequence came from a human donor in good health. Some libraries in this study had Jurkat cell RNA spiked in. Here the CDR3 DNA reads TGCGGTGCCGATCACTGGCAGCGGGGGGCATCCAGCGATACGCAGTATTTT. Translating gives CGADHWQRGASSDTQYF.